The 23 T cell receptor beta chains listed next were all sequenced from one sample in a study of regulatory T cells in long-lasting Graves disease. This sample's time point: newly diagnosed GD, antithyroid drugs for less than 3 months. Generation of the TCR library employed RNA extracted from PBMCs. Relying on iRepertoire HTBI primers and Arm-PCR of CDR3 regions, the team built TCR beta libraries. TCRdb processed the multiplex PCR reads anew with MiXCR; each CDR3 protein has one entry. This sample yields some 370,000 distinct CDR3 sequences, of which over 9.5% are seen a single time; about 20% belongs to the top ten. The sample was also reused in another study, on T cells in Graves' hyperthyroidism and ophthalmopathy.

The sequencing here drew on peripheral blood mononuclear cells (PBMCs), taken at new diagnosis, from a patient treated with antithyroid drugs. Receptors originate from a woman under 30 with Graves disease.

This clonotype was recorded many times. The rearrangement links TRBV28 to TRBJ2-3; 8 positions match TRBD1. V was clipped by 5 bases and J by 2 bases; unmatched bases: 21. Germline CDR1 is MDHEN and CDR2 is SYDVKM. This CDR3 region has 20 residues. This chain's CDR3 is CASSTPRWDRSPSYTDTQYF. The CDR3 DNA is TGTGCCAGCAGTACACCTAGGTGGGACAGGTCCCCCTCTTACACAGATACGCAGTATTTT.

This clonotype was counted ten times or more. The chain couples TRBV6-1 to TRBJ1-5; TRBD1 matches 8 bases. J lost 7 bases, V lost 5 bases, and 4 bases had no gene match. This CDR3 spans 13 amino acids. CDR1 and CDR2 from the germline V gene are MNHNS and SASEGT. CDR3 sequence (DNA): TGTGCCAGCAGTCGATGGACAGGGCAGCCCCAGCATTTT. The encoded protein is CASSRWTGQPQHF.

This clonotype was recorded many times. V gene TRBV9 combines with J gene TRBJ2-1; D may be TRBD2 (6 bases). The V end lost 0 bases, the J end lost 3 bases, and 10 bases lay between the germline ends. The CDR3 consists of 15 residues. Looked up from germline, CDR1 is SGDLS and CDR2 is YYNGEE. The CDR3 DNA follows: TGTGCCAGCAGCGTAGCGGGAGCGGGCTACAATGAGCAGTTCTTC. Translated, it gives CASSVAGAGYNEQFF. The full variable domain, its missing parts supplied by reference TRBV9 and TRBJ2-1, is DSGVTQTPKHLITATGQRVTLRCSPRSGDLSVYWYQQSLDQGLQFLIQYYNGEERAKGNILERFSAQQFPDLHSELNLSSLELGDSALYFCASSVAGAGYNEQFFGPGTRLTVL.

The chain couples TRBV7-3 to TRBJ2-2, with D possibly being TRBD2 (6 bases). The ends were cut back, 1 base at V and 6 bases at J, with 18 bases in the middle. The CDR3 has 17 residues. Germline CDR1 SGHTA, CDR2 FQGTGA. CDR3 sequence: CASSLNGGTSTAGELFF. The CDR3 nucleotides are TGTGCCAGCAGCTTAAACGGCGGGACTTCCACGGCCGGGGAGCTGTTTTTT.

This clonotype was detected only a few times. This chain connects TRBV5-1 to TRBJ2-1, with D possibly TRBD1 on 6 matching bases. This CDR3 region has 15 residues. Germline CDR1 is SGHRS and CDR2 is YFSETQ. Trimming left V 4 bases short and J 6 bases short, with 17 bases between. CDR3 loop: CASSLTGTLLNEQFF. The CDR3 coding sequence is TGCGCCAGCAGCCTAACAGGGACGTTACTCAATGAGCAGTTCTTC.

There are many counts of this clonotype. This chain joins TRBV2 and TRBJ1-2, with D perhaps matching TRBD1 (5 bases). The V end was cut by 7 bases, the J end by 6 bases, with 18 bases between. Germline lookup yields CDR1 SNHLY and CDR2 FYNNEI. The CDR3 consists of 14 residues. This CDR3 is CASNRSFPRDGYTF. The CDR3 DNA is TGTGCCAGCAATCGAAGTTTTCCCAGGGATGGCTACACCTTC.

This clonotype was detected many times. This chain uses TRBV20-1 with TRBJ1-6; D is undetermined. The CDR3 runs to 12 residues. The germline gives CDR1 DFQATT, CDR2 SNEGSKA (reference sequence). Trimming removed 4 bases at V and 7 bases at J, with 8 bases between. The CDR3 loop is CSATGWNSPLHF. CDR3 in DNA: TGCAGTGCTACGGGGTGGAATTCACCCCTCCACTTT.

The sample holds a few counts of this clonotype. The chain combines TRBV25-1 with TRBJ2-1; no clear D. The CDR3 loop spans 12 amino acids. Germline values: CDR1 MGHDK, CDR2 SYGVNS. Trimming took off 3 bases at V and 10 bases at J, with 10 bases between the two ends. The CDR3 region is CASSEPGSEQFF. CDR3 bases: TGTGCCAGCAGTGAGCCGGGTTCAGAGCAGTTCTTC.

About this clonotype: A read error may be the cause here, since a much bigger clone is one base away. The CDR3 ends on some other residue instead of the conserved phenylalanine or tryptophan, so this is likely a read error. This chain joins TRBV10-3 and TRBJ2-7, with a weak D call TRBD2 (6 bases). Germline CDR1 reads ENHRY; CDR2 reads SYGVKD. V lost 7 bases, J lost 0 bases, and 13 bases lay in between. The CDR3 totals 14 residues. The CDR3 protein is CAIKASDSSYEQYL. CDR3 DNA sequence: TGTGCCATCAAGGCTAGCGATTCCTCCTACGAGCAGTACCTC.

There are a few counts of this clonotype. The chain joins TRBV4-1 to TRBJ2-3, with D possibly being TRBD2 (6 bases). The germline CDR1 and CDR2 sequences are MGHRA and YSYEKL. Trimming removed 6 bases at V and 5 bases at J, with 21 bases between. The CDR3 has 16 amino acids. The CDR3 loop reads CASSYSYGTSLDTQYF. Written as DNA, the CDR3 is TGCGCCAGCAGTTACTCCTATGGGACTTCCTTAGATACGCAGTATTTT.

Many counts were recorded for this clonotype. The rearrangement uses TRBV28 and TRBJ1-4; 9 bases map to TRBD1. J gave up 8 bases and V 6 bases, and 13 bases lay outside the gene matches. The CDR3 length is 16 residues. CDR1 and CDR2 (germline): MDHEN, SYDVKM. CDR3 DNA sequence: TGTGCCAGCAGGCCTTCTCCGGGACAGGGTGGCGAAAAACTGTTTTTT. Translated, it gives CASRPSPGQGGEKLFF.

Many counts were recorded for this clonotype. The chain is built from TRBV3-1 and TRBJ2-2, with a weak D call TRBD2 (6 bases). CDR1 is LGHDT and CDR2 is YNNKEL in the germline V gene (reference sequence). The V and J ends lost 3 bases and 1 base respectively, with 15 bases between them. The CDR3 extends over 17 amino acids. The CDR3 DNA follows: TGTGCCAGCAGCCAGATTAGCGCGGGGAAGAACACCGGGGAGCTGTTTTTT. Protein sequence: CASSQISAGKNTGELFF.

This clonotype has at least ten counts. The chain links TRBV2 to TRBJ2-5, with 7 bases that match TRBD2. Unmatched junction bases numbered 7, after V lost 4 bases and J lost 5 bases. Looked up from germline, CDR1 is SNHLY and CDR2 is FYNNEI. There are 14 residues in the CDR3. The CDR3 DNA reads as TGTGCCAGCAGTGGCAGGCGGGGGTCGGAGACCCAGTACTTC. The encoded protein is CASSGRRGSETQYF.

This clonotype was seen repeatedly, ten times or more. The V gene is TRBV4-1, the J gene TRBJ2-1; 7 bases align to TRBD1. Germline V lookup: CDR1 MGHRA, CDR2 YSYEKL. V shed 0 bases and J 6 bases; nucleotides not matched to a gene: 8. The CDR3 loop spans 16 amino acids. The CDR3 DNA is TGCGCCAGCAGCCAAGATGGGACAGCTGGGTTCAATGAGCAGTTCTTC. Encoded protein: CASSQDGTAGFNEQFF.

The sample holds many counts of this clonotype. V and J are TRBV24-1 and TRBJ2-1; perhaps TRBD1 as D (5 bases). Germline lookup yields CDR1 KGHDR and CDR2 SFDVKD. The ends were cut back, 7 bases at V and 5 bases at J, with 11 bases in the middle. The CDR3 is 13 residues long. CDR3 coding DNA: TGTGCCACCAGACAGGAGCACAACAATGAGCAGTTCTTC. This codes for CATRQEHNNEQFF.

The table lists this clonotype with many counts. This rearrangement joins TRBV15 to TRBJ2-3; 12 bases align to TRBD1. Germline CDR1 LNHNV, CDR2 YYDKDF (reference sequence). V dropped 11 bases and J dropped 3; count of bases not matched to a gene: 12. The CDR3 extends over 16 amino acids. The CDR3 DNA sequence: TGTGCCTCCCAAACCGGGACAGGGGGCTTTACAGATACGCAGTATTTT. Encoded protein: CASQTGTGGFTDTQYF. The full variable domain, rest sourced from reference TRBV15 and TRBJ2-3, is DAMVIQNPRYQVTQFGKPVTLSCSQTLNHNVMYWYQQKSSQAPKLLFHYYDKDFNNEADTPDNFQSRRPNTSFCFLDIRSPGLGDTAMYLCASQTGTGGFTDTQYFGPGTRLTVL.

This clonotype was seen repeatedly, ten times or more. The rearrangement links TRBV6-2 or TRBV6-3 to TRBJ2-1; D might be TRBD1 (5 bases). Germline assignment: CDR1 MNHEY and CDR2 SVGEGT. This CDR3 has 14 residues. Trimming removed 5 bases from V and 7 bases from J, with 15 bases in between. CDR3 bases: TGTGCCAGCAGTCGCAACAGGAAAAGGAATGAGCAGTTCTTC. Translated: CASSRNRKRNEQFF.

This clonotype has ten or more counts. The V and J genes are TRBV11-2 and TRBJ1-1; D perhaps matches TRBD1 (5 bases). The CDR3 has 16 amino acids. Germline V gene sequence: CDR1 SGHAT, CDR2 FQNNGV. Trimming stripped 1 base from V and 4 bases from J, with 16 bases between. DNA of the CDR3: TGTGCCAGCAGCTTAGGCTATGGGACCCGAGGCACTGAAGCTTTCTTT. Encoded protein: CASSLGYGTRGTEAFF.

This clonotype appeared many times. The rearrangement links TRBV2 to TRBJ1-1, with D possibly being TRBD1 (5 bases). In germline, CDR1 is SNHLY, CDR2 FYNNEI. This CDR3 spans 10 amino acids. Trimming took off 7 bases at V and 10 bases at J, with 10 bases between the two ends. CDR3 in amino acids: CASTRGVAFF. The CDR3 nucleotides are TGTGCCAGCACGCGGGGCGTAGCTTTCTTT.

This clonotype was detected only a few times. A much more abundant neighbour one base away suggests this may be a read error. The rearrangement links TRBV13 to TRBJ1-2; D is unclear. This CDR3 comprises 11 residues. Germline CDR1 and CDR2: PRHDT and FYEKMQ (reference sequence). The DNA for the CDR3 is TGTGCCAGCCTCCGAGACGTTGGCTGCACCTTC. This translates into CASLRDVGCTF.

There are many counts of this clonotype. The gene calls are TRBV7-2 and TRBJ2-2; TRBD2 might be the D (5 bases). The CDR3 is made up of 15 amino acids. The germline V and J ends were trimmed by 7 bases and 3 bases, with 15 bases remaining between them. Germline loops: CDR1 SGHTA, CDR2 FQGNSA. The CDR3 DNA follows: TGTGCCAGCACGTGGAGGCTCCTGGACACCGGGGAGCTGTTTTTT. Its translation: CASTWRLLDTGELFF.

This clonotype was seen many times. The chain is built from TRBV6-1 and TRBJ2-1; D is possibly TRBD2 (6 bases). In germline, CDR1 is MNHNS, CDR2 SASEGT. V was trimmed by 0 bases and J by 4 bases, leaving 13 bases between them. The CDR3 is 16 amino acids. The CDR3 region has the DNA TGTGCCAGCAGTGAAGCGGGCGGGGCCGCATACAATGAGCAGTTCTTC. Translated, it gives CASSEAGGAAYNEQFF.

This clonotype was seen more than once but under ten times. The chain is built from TRBV29-1 and TRBJ2-4, with a tentative D call TRBD1 (5 bases). The CDR3 has 16 amino acids. V was shortened by 2 bases and J by 0 bases, with 14 bases between the two germline ends. Germline CDR1 reads SQVTM; CDR2 reads ANQGSEA. The CDR3: CSVETAGLLAKNIQYF. CDR3 DNA sequence: TGCAGCGTTGAAACAGCAGGGCTGCTAGCCAAAAACATTCAGTACTTC.